A single T cell receptor beta chain is shown here with its context. These data belong to a study of blood T cell repertoires in COVID-19. Background on the study: Acute and convalescent COVID-19 specimens originated in the United States, Italy and Spain. Nucleic acid was either cDNA or gDNA, and it came from T cells, B-cell-depleted T cells, or PBMCs.

Germline CDR1 MNHEY, CDR2 SMNVEV (reference sequence). There are 16 residues in the CDR3. Trimming stripped 0 bases from V and 0 bases from J, with 11 bases between. Original data processing: By means of reference gene primer amplification, nucleated cell counts were estimated. Here immunoSEQ multiplex PCR was the method, and the copy in TCRdb shows in-frame clones only, minus some. V and J calls plus clone size are reproduced from that table; the DNA served to infer D and trimming. This table has 120,000 to 150,000 clones, about 91% appearing once. The receptor was derived from a human donor in a cohort sampled during active COVID-19. This sequence joins TRBV27 and TRBJ1-1; D remains unclear. The specimen sequenced was peripheral blood. The CDR3 DNA reads as TGTGCCAGCAGTTTATCTCGCAGATTACTGAACACTGAAGCTTTCTTT. It specifies CASSLSRRLLNTEAFF.